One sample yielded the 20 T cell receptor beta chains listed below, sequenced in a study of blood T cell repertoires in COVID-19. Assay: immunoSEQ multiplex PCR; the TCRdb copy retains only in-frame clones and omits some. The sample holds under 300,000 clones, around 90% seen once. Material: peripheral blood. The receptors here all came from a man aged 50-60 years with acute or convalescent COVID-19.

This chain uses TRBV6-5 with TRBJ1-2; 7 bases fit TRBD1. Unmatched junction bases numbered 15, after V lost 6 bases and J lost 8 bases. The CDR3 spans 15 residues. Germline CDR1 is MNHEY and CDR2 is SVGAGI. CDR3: CASRSEGQVSGGYTF. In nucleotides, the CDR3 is TGTGCCAGCAGATCAGAAGGACAGGTCTCGGGAGGCTACACCTTC.

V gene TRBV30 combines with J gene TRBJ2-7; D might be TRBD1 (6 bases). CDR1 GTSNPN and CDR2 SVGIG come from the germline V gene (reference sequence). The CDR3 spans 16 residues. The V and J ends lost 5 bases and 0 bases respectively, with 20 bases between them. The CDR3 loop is CAWEGVSMLSSYEQYF. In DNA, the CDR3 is TGTGCCTGGGAGGGGGTTAGCATGCTCTCCTCCTACGAGCAGTACTTC. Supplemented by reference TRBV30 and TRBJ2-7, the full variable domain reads SQTIHQWPATLVQPVGSPLSLECTVEGTSNPNLYWYRQAAGRGLQLLFYSVGIGQISSEVPQNLSASRPQDRQFILSSKKLLLSDSGFYLCAWEGVSMLSSYEQYFGPGTRLTVT.

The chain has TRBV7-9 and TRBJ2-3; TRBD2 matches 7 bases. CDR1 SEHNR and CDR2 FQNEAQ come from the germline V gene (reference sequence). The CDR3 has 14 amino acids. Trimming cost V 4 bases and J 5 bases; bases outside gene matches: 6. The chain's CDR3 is CASSSGGGKDTQYF. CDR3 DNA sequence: TGTGCCAGCAGCTCTGGCGGGGGTAAAGATACGCAGTATTTT.

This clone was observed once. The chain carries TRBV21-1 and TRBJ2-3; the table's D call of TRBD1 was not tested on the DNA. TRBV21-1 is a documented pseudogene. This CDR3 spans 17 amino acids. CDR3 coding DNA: TGTGCCAGCAGCAATCTGGGAGACAGGGCAAGCACAGATACGCAGTATTTT. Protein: CASSNLGDRASTDTQYF.

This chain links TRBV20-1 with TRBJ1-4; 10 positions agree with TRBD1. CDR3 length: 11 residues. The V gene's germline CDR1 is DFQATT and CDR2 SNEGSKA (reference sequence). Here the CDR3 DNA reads TGCGGCGGACAGGGGGACGTAAAACTGTTTTTT. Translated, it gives CGGQGDVKLFF.

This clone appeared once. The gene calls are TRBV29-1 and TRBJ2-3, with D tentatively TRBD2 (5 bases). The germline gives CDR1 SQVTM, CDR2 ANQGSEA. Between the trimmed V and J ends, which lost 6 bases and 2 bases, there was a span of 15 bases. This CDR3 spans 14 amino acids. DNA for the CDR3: TGCAGCGTCGGACTTACTCCCGTCACAGATACGCAGTATTTT. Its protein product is CSVGLTPVTDTQYF.

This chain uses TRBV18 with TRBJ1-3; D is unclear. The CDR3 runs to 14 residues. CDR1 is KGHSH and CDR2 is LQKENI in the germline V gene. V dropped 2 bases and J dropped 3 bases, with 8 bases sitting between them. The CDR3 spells CASSPRGNGNTIYF. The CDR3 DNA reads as TGTGCCAGCTCACCAAGAGGGAATGGAAACACCATATATTTT.

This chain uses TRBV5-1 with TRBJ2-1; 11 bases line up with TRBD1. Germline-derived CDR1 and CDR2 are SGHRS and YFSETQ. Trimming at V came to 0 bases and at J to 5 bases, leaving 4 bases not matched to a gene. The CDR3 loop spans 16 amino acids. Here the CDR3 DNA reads TGCGCCAGCAGCTTGGGATTGGGACAGGGGGACAATGAGCAGTTCTTC. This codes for CASSLGLGQGDNEQFF.

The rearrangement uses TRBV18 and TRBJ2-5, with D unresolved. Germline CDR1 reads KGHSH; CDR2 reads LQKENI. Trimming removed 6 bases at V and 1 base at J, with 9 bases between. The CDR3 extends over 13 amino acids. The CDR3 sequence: CASSGSIQETQYF. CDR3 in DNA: TGTGCCAGCTCCGGGTCAATCCAAGAGACCCAGTACTTC.

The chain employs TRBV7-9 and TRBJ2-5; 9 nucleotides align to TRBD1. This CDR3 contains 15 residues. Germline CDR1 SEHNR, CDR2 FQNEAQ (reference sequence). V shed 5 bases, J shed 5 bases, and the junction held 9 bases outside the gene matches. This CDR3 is CASSAGQGRTETQYF. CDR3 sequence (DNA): TGTGCCAGCAGCGCGGGACAGGGTAGGACGGAGACCCAGTACTTC.

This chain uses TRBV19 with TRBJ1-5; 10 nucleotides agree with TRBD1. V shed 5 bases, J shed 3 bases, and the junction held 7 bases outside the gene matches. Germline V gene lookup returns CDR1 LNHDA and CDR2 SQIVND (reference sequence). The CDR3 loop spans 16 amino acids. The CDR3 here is CASSFRDRGDNQPQHF. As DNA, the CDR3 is TGTGCCAGTAGTTTCAGGGACAGGGGAGACAATCAGCCCCAGCATTTT.

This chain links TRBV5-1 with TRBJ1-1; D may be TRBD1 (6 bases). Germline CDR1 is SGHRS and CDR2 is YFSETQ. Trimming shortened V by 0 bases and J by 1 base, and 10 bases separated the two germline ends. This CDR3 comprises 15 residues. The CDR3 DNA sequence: TGCGCCAGCAGCTTGGGACAGGTGTCGAACACTGAAGCTTTCTTT. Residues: CASSLGQVSNTEAFF.

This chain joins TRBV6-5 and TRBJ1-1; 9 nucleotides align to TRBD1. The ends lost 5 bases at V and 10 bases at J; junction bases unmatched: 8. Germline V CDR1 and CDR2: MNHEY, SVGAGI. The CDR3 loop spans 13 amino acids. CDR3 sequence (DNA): TGTGCCAGCAGTCCCGGGACAGGGTTTAGAGCTTTCTTT. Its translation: CASSPGTGFRAFF.

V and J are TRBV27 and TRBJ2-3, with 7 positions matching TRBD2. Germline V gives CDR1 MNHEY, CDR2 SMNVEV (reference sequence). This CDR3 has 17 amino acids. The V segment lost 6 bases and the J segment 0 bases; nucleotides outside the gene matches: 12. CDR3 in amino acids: CASRGGRGVISTDTQYF. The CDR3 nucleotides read TGTGCCAGCAGGGGGGGACGGGGGGTGATTAGCACAGATACGCAGTATTTT.

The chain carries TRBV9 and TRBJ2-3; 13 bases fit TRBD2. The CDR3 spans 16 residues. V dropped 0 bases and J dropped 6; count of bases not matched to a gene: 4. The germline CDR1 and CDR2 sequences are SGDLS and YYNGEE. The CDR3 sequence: CASSVVGTSGVDTQYF. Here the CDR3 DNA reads TGTGCCAGCAGCGTAGTCGGGACTAGCGGGGTGGATACGCAGTATTTT.

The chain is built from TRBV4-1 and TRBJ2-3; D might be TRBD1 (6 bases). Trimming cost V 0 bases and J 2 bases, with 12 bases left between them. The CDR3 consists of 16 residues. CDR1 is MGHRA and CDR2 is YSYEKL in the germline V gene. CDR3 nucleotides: TGCGCCAGCAGCCAAGATTGGGGGCAGGTCACAGATACGCAGTATTTT. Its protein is CASSQDWGQVTDTQYF.

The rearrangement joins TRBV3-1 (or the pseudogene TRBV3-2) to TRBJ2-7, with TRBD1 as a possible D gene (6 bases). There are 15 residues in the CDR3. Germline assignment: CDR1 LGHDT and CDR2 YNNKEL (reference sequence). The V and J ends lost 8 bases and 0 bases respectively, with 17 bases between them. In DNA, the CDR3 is TGTGCCAGCGGGGATAAGGGGGACCCCTCCTACGAGCAGTACTTC. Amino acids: CASGDKGDPSYEQYF.

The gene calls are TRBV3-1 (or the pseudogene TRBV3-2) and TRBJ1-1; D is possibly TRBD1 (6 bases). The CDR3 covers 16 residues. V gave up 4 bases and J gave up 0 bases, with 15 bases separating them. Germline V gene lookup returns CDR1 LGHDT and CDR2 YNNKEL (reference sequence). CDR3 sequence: CASSPDTGTLNTEAFF. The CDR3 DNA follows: TGTGCCAGCAGCCCAGACACCGGGACACTGAACACTGAAGCTTTCTTT.

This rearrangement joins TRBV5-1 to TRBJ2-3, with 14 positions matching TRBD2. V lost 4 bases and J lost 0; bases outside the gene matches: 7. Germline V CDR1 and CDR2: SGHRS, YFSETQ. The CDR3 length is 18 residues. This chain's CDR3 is CASSIGTSGGTSTDTQYF. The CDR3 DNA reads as TGCGCCAGCAGCATCGGGACTAGCGGGGGAACTAGCACAGATACGCAGTATTTT. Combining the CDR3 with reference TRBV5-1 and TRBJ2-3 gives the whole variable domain KAGVTQTPRYLIKTRGQQVTLSCSPISGHRSVSWYQQTPGQGLQFLFEYFSETQRNKGNFPGRFSGRQFSNSRSEMNVSTLELGDSALYLCASSIGTSGGTSTDTQYFGPGTRLTVL.

CDR3 nucleotide sequence: TGCGCCAGCAGCCAAGGCGGGGGGCTCCTCTACGAGCAGTACTTC. Translation: CASSQGGGLLYEQYF. This chain links TRBV4-1 with TRBJ2-7; 8 positions match TRBD2. Germline V gives CDR1 MGHRA, CDR2 YSYEKL. The V segment lost 1 base and the J segment 3 bases; nucleotides outside the gene matches: 5. The CDR3 length is 15 residues.